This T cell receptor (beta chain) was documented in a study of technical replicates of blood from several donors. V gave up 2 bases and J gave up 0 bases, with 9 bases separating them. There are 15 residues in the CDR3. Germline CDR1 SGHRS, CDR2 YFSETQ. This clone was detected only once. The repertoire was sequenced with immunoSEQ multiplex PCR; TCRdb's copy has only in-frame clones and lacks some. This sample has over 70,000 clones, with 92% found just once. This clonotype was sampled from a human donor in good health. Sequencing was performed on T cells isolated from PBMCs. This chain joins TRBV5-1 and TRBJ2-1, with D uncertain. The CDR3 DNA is TGCGCCAGCAGCTTAACGGTTAGCTCCTACAATGAGCAGTTCTTC. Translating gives CASSLTVSSYNEQFF.